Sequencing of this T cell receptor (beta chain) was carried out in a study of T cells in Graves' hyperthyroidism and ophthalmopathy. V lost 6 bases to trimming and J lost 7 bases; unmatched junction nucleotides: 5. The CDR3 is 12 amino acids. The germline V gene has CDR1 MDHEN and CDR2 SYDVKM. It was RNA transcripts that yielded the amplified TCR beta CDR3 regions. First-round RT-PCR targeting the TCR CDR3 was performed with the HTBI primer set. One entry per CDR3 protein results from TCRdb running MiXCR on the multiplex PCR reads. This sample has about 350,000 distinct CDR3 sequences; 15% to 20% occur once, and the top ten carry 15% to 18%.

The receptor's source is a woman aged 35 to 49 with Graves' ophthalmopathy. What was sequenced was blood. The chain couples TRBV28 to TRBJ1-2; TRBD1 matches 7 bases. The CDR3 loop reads CASSRGTPGYTF. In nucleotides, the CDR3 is TGTGCCAGCAGCAGGGGGACACCTGGCTACACCTTC.